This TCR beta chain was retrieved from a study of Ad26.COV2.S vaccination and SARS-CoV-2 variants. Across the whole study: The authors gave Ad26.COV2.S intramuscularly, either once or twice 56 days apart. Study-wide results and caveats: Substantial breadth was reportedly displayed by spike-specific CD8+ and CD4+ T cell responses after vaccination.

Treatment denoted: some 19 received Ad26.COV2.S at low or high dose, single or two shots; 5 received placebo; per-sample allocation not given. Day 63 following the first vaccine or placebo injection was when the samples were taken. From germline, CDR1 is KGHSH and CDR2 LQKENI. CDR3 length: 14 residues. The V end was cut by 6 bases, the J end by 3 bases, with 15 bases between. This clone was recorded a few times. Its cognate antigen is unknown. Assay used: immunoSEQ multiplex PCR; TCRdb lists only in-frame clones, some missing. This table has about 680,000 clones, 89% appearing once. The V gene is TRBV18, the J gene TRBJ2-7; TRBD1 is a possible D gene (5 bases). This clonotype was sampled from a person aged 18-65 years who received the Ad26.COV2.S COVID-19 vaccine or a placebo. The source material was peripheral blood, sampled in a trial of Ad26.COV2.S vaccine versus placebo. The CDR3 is CASSLQGTDYEQYF. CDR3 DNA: TGTGCCAGCTCCCTCCAGGGAACCGACTACGAGCAGTACTTC. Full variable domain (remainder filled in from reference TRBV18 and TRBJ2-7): NAGVMQNPRHLVRRRGQEARLRCSPMKGHSHVYWYRQLPEEGLKFMVYLQKENIIDESGMPKERFSAEFPKEGPSILRIQQVVRGDSAAYFCASSLQGTDYEQYFGPGTRLTVT.